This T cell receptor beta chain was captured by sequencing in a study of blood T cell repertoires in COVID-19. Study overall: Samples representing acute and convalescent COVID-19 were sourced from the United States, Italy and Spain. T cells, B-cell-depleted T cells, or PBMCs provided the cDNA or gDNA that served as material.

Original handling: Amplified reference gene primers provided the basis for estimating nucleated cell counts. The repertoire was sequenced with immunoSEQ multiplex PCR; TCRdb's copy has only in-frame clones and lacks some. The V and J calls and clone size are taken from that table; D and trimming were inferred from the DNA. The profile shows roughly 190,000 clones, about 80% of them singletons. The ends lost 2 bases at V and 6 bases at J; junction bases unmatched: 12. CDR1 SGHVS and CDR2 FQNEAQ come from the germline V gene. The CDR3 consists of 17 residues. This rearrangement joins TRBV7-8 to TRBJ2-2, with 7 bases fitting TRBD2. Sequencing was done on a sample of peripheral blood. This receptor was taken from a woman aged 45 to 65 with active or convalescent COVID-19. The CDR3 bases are TGTGCCAGCAGCTTAACTAGGGCTTCTGGGAGGGCCGGGGAGCTGTTTTTT. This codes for CASSLTRASGRAGELFF.